Below, 27 T cell receptor beta chains from the same sample are listed, as sequenced in a study of T-cell memory formation after mild COVID-19. TCRdb recomputed calls from the 5' RACE reads with MiXCR, one row per CDR3 protein. The table shows under 350,000 distinct CDR3 sequences, with 15% to 20% occurring only once. The specimen was PBMCs or a T cell subset sorted from them (not recorded which). The receptors originated from a young man who had mild COVID-19 (a few samples of this study predate the infection). Cell type and time point are not known.

This clonotype occurred many times. The chain uses TRBV24-1 and TRBJ2-3; 8 bases align to TRBD2. Germline CDR1 and CDR2: KGHDR and SFDVKD. V shed 4 bases and J 5 bases; nucleotides not matched to a gene: 7. This CDR3 spans 15 amino acids. This chain's CDR3 is CATSDPGGVGDTQYF. The CDR3 region has the DNA TGTGCCACCAGTGACCCCGGGGGGGTAGGAGATACGCAGTATTTT.

This clonotype turned up a few times. This chain joins TRBV4-2 and TRBJ2-1; 9 bases are a match to TRBD1. Germline V lookup: CDR1 LGHNA, CDR2 YNFKEQ. The length of the CDR3 is 16 residues. The trim removed 1 base at V and 10 bases at J, leaving 11 bases unmatched. The CDR3 spells CASSQARTGAPREQFF. CDR3 nucleotides: TGTGCCAGCAGCCAAGCGCGGACAGGGGCCCCCAGGGAGCAGTTCTTC.

This chain joins TRBV10-3 and TRBJ1-5, with D possibly being TRBD1 (6 bases). V was clipped by 6 bases and J by 3 bases, with 15 bases between them. Germline V gene sequence: CDR1 ENHRY, CDR2 SYGVKD. CDR3 size: 15 residues. CDR3 DNA sequence: TGTGCCATCAGGGGGGGCTTAGAGGCCAATCAGCCCCAGCATTTT. Protein product: CAIRGGLEANQPQHF.

This clonotype was observed at least ten times. The gene calls are TRBV7-2 and TRBJ2-1; 11 nucleotides line up with TRBD2. The J segment lost 4 bases and the V segment lost 5 bases, leaving 7 bases of the junction unmatched. Germline V CDR1 and CDR2: SGHTA, FQGNSA. This CDR3 spans 16 amino acids. The CDR3 protein is CASSPDASGGYNEQFF. The CDR3 DNA reads TGTGCCAGCAGCCCGGACGCTAGCGGGGGGTACAATGAGCAGTTCTTC.

This clonotype has more than one count but fewer than ten. This chain links TRBV7-9 with TRBJ1-1; possible D gene TRBD1, 6 bases. Between the trimmed V and J ends, which lost 2 bases and 0 bases, there was a span of 10 bases. The CDR3 runs 15 residues. Germline CDR1 and CDR2: SEHNR and FQNEAQ (reference sequence). This CDR3 is CASSLLRGLNTEAFF. CDR3 nucleotides: TGTGCCAGCAGCTTACTCAGGGGCCTGAACACTGAAGCTTTCTTT.

This clonotype has just a few counts. The rearrangement links TRBV6-5 to TRBJ1-2; D ambiguous. From germline, CDR1 is MNHEY and CDR2 SVGAGI. Trimming pared 4 bases from V and 8 bases from J, leaving 5 bases between. This CDR3 region has 10 residues. The CDR3: CASSSEGYTF. CDR3 nucleotides: TGTGCCAGCAGTTCCGAGGGCTACACCTTC.

J is TRBJ2-3 and V is TRBV7-9, with a possible D match to TRBD1 (5 bases). The CDR3 loop spans 15 amino acids. V was pared by 5 bases and J by 4 bases, with 16 bases between. Germline lookup yields CDR1 SEHNR and CDR2 FQNEAQ (reference sequence). The CDR3 DNA reads as TGTGCCAGCAGCAAAAGACAGCCTCCGGCAGATACGCAGTATTTT. Amino acids: CASSKRQPPADTQYF.

The chain combines TRBV5-1 with TRBJ2-7, with a tentative D call TRBD1 (5 bases). V was clipped by 0 bases and J by 0 bases, with 10 bases between them. Germline assignment: CDR1 SGHRS and CDR2 YFSETQ. This CDR3 comprises 15 residues. The CDR3 DNA is TGCGCCAGCAGCTTGGGGTTTGGGGCCTCCTACGAGCAGTACTTC. It specifies CASSLGFGASYEQYF. The full variable domain, its missing parts supplied by reference TRBV5-1 and TRBJ2-7, is KAGVTQTPRYLIKTRGQQVTLSCSPISGHRSVSWYQQTPGQGLQFLFEYFSETQRNKGNFPGRFSGRQFSNSRSEMNVSTLELGDSALYLCASSLGFGASYEQYFGPGTRLTVT.

This clonotype has only a few counts. The gene calls are TRBV5-1 and TRBJ1-1; D is uncertain. This CDR3 region has 16 residues. V dropped 0 bases and J dropped 0 bases, with 12 bases sitting between them. Germline V gives CDR1 SGHRS, CDR2 YFSETQ. The CDR3 loop reads CASSLGVRSVNTEAFF. CDR3 nucleotides: TGCGCCAGCAGCTTGGGTGTTAGAAGTGTGAACACTGAAGCTTTCTTT.

About this clonotype itself: Given the absence of the conserved phenylalanine or tryptophan at the CDR3 end, a read error is likely. The V and J genes are TRBV11-2 and TRBJ2-5; no clear D. Trimming cost V 0 bases and J 4 bases, with 3 bases left between them. Germline V CDR1 and CDR2: SGHAT, FQNNGV. The CDR3 contains 12 residues. CDR3 bases: TGTGCCAGCAGCTTAGATCGAGAGACCCAGTACTTA. Translating gives CASSLDRETQYL.

The sample holds a few counts of this clonotype. The J gene is TRBJ1-5, the V gene TRBV27; 8 positions agree with TRBD1. CDR3 size: 15 residues. In germline, CDR1 is MNHEY, CDR2 SMNVEV (reference sequence). J was trimmed by 6 bases and V by 3 bases; bases with no gene match: 7. This CDR3 reads CASSLTGVGTQPQHF. The DNA of the CDR3 is TGTGCCAGCAGTTTGACAGGGGTAGGGACTCAGCCCCAGCATTTT.

This chain uses TRBV4-1 with TRBJ1-1; D unresolved. The CDR3 covers 13 residues. Deletions cut 3 bases from V and 8 bases from J, with 13 bases between. Germline V gives CDR1 MGHRA, CDR2 YSYEKL. The DNA of the CDR3 is TGCGCCAGCAGCCATCATAGGCTCCCGGAAGCTTTCTTT. It yields the protein CASSHHRLPEAFF.

This clonotype was counted a few times. This chain joins TRBV7-3 and TRBJ1-1; a possible D gene is TRBD1 (5 bases). V gave up 1 base and J gave up 4 bases, with 16 bases separating them. Germline V gene sequence: CDR1 SGHTA, CDR2 FQGTGA. CDR3 length: 16 amino acids. The DNA of the CDR3 is TGTGCCAGCAGCTTAATGTCGGGGACTCGTGCCACTGAAGCTTTCTTT. It encodes CASSLMSGTRATEAFF.

There are a few counts of this clonotype. V usage is TRBV7-8 and J usage is TRBJ2-5; possible D gene TRBD1, 5 bases. The CDR3 contains 14 residues. V was cut by 1 base and J by 5 bases, with 11 bases left in between. The germline V gene has CDR1 SGHVS and CDR2 FQNEAQ. The CDR3 sequence: CASSLGGARETQYF. DNA for the CDR3: TGTGCCAGCAGCTTAGGGGGCGCAAGGGAGACCCAGTACTTC.

J is TRBJ2-2 and V is TRBV12-3 or TRBV12-4; 13 nucleotides align to TRBD2. V was pared by 5 bases and J by 7 bases, with 7 bases of the junction left unmatched. The CDR3 loop spans 16 amino acids. DNA of the CDR3: TGTGCCAGCAGTCCCACTAGCGGGGGGGCGGTCGGGGAGCTGTTTTTT. Protein sequence: CASSPTSGGAVGELFF.

This clonotype was seen many times. This sequence joins TRBV20-1 and TRBJ2-5; TRBD1 aligns across 8 bases. Germline loops: CDR1 DFQATT, CDR2 SNEGSKA (reference sequence). This CDR3 spans 15 amino acids. J gave up 5 bases and V 2 bases, and 10 bases lay outside the gene matches. For the CDR3, the DNA is TGCAGTGCTAGACCCCCCGACAGGGGAACCGAGACCCAGTACTTC. This sequence encodes CSARPPDRGTETQYF.

This clonotype was seen only a few times. The rearrangement uses TRBV4-3 and TRBJ1-3; 8 bases are a match to TRBD1. V lost 0 bases, J lost 4 bases, and 5 bases stayed unmatched. Per germline, CDR1 LGHNA and CDR2 YSLEER. This CDR3 contains 16 residues. The CDR3 loop is CASSQDLTGVGNTIYF. As DNA, the CDR3 is TGCGCCAGCAGCCAAGATTTGACAGGGGTGGGAAACACCATATATTTT.

This clonotype was seen only a few times. V and J are TRBV6-2 or TRBV6-3 and TRBJ2-1, with 11 bases lining up with TRBD2. The CDR3 spans 15 residues. V shed 5 bases and J 5 bases; nucleotides not matched to a gene: 5. From germline, CDR1 is MNHEY and CDR2 SVGEGT. Here the CDR3 reads CASSILAGVHNEQFF. The CDR3 coding sequence is TGTGCCAGCAGTATACTAGCGGGGGTCCACAATGAGCAGTTCTTC.

The table lists this clonotype with a few counts. This rearrangement joins TRBV5-1 to TRBJ2-3; D is possibly TRBD1 or TRBD2 (5 bases each). The CDR3 length is 13 residues. Germline V gene sequence: CDR1 SGHRS, CDR2 YFSETQ. The germline V and J ends were trimmed by 2 bases and 6 bases, with 10 bases remaining between them. As DNA, the CDR3 is TGCGCCAGCAGCTTATTCGAGGGGGATACGCAGTATTTT. This codes for CASSLFEGDTQYF.

This clonotype occurred a few times. The V and J genes are TRBV14 and TRBJ1-2, with D uncertain. This CDR3 is 16 amino acids long. V lost 0 bases, J lost 2 bases, and 13 bases lay in between. CDR1 is SGHDN and CDR2 is FVKESK in the germline V gene. The CDR3 is CASSQEWPSWNYGYTF. The CDR3 nucleotides read TGTGCCAGCAGCCAAGAGTGGCCTTCCTGGAACTATGGCTACACCTTC.

The table lists this clonotype with many counts. J is TRBJ1-4 and V is TRBV12-3 or TRBV12-4, with TRBD1 as a possible D gene (5 bases). The CDR3 is made up of 14 amino acids. V gave up 8 bases and J gave up 1 base, with 11 bases separating them. The DNA for the CDR3 is TGTGCCAGCGCAGGGATGGGAACTAATGAAAAACTGTTTTTT. It translates to CASAGMGTNEKLFF.

This rearrangement joins TRBV7-9 to TRBJ2-5; D might be TRBD2 (6 bases). Looked up from germline, CDR1 is SEHNR and CDR2 is FQNEAQ (reference sequence). V was trimmed by 7 bases and J by 2 bases, leaving 14 bases between them. This CDR3 contains 14 residues. In nucleotides, the CDR3 is TGTGCCAGCATCCCCTGGGACTTTCAAGAGACCCAGTACTTC. Translating it yields CASIPWDFQETQYF.

This chain joins TRBV20-1 and TRBJ2-5, with TRBD2 identical over 13 bases. In germline, CDR1 is DFQATT, CDR2 SNEGSKA (reference sequence). The CDR3 has 14 amino acids. Unmatched junction bases numbered 7, after V lost 6 bases and J lost 6 bases. The CDR3 loop is CSASGTSGVKTQYF. CDR3 sequence (DNA): TGCAGTGCCTCAGGGACTAGCGGGGTTAAGACCCAGTACTTC.

This clonotype was recorded a few times. The chain links TRBV10-3 to TRBJ2-7, with 9 bases fitting TRBD1. J was trimmed by 2 bases and V by 5 bases; bases with no gene match: 4. Germline V lookup: CDR1 ENHRY, CDR2 SYGVKD. This CDR3 region has 14 residues. This CDR3 is CAISRTGEPYEQYV. The CDR3 region has the DNA TGTGCCATCAGTCGGACAGGGGAACCCTACGAGCAGTACGTC.

This clonotype came up a few times. This rearrangement joins TRBV12-3 or TRBV12-4 to TRBJ1-2; 7 positions match TRBD1. CDR3 size: 12 residues. The V gene end was trimmed by 9 bases and the J gene end by 7 bases; junction bases not matched to a gene: 8. The chain's CDR3 is CARWTGSSGYTF. CDR3 nucleotides: TGTGCCAGATGGACAGGTTCGAGTGGCTACACCTTC.

The chain recombines TRBV28 with TRBJ1-2, with 10 bases aligning to TRBD1. CDR1 is MDHEN, CDR2 SYDVKM, per germline. J was trimmed by 8 bases and V by 5 bases; bases with no gene match: 8. The CDR3 spans 14 residues. As DNA, the CDR3 is TGTGCCAGCAGTATCCGACAGGGGGCGGGAGGCTACACCTTC. Its protein is CASSIRQGAGGYTF.

The V and J genes are TRBV10-2 and TRBJ1-4; TRBD1 might be the D (6 bases). This CDR3 has 12 residues. V lost 3 bases and J lost 8, with 7 bases in between. Germline V gene sequence: CDR1 WSHSY, CDR2 SAAADI. The DNA of the CDR3 is TGCGCCAGCAGTGATCAGGGGGAAAAACTGTTTTTT. Its protein is CASSDQGEKLFF.